Listed here are 30 T cell receptor beta chains from one sample, sequenced in a study of identical twins. TCRdb itself ran the 5' RACE reads through MiXCR, one entry per CDR3 protein. Among around 1.7 million distinct CDR3 sequences listed, roughly a third were seen once. Specimen: cord blood. The source is a newborn girl in good health.

In this sample, this clonotype turned up a few times. The V call is TRBV3-1, the J call TRBJ2-5, with D tentatively TRBD1 (5 bases). The germline gives CDR1 LGHDT, CDR2 YNNKEL (reference sequence). Trimming removed 8 bases at V and 6 bases at J, with 10 bases between. The CDR3 extends over 11 amino acids. The CDR3 DNA is TGTGCCAGCGCAAAGGGGAAGACCCAGTACTTC. Protein: CASAKGKTQYF.

The rearrangement uses TRBV7-9 and TRBJ1-3, with a possible D match to TRBD1 (6 bases). This CDR3 contains 16 residues. Germline-derived CDR1 and CDR2 are SEHNR and FQNEAQ (reference sequence). V lost 2 bases and J 4 bases, leaving 15 bases between the germline ends. CDR3 region: CASSLSGGRGGNTIYF. CDR3 nucleotide sequence: TGTGCCAGCAGCTTATCGGGGGGGCGCGGAGGAAACACCATATATTTT.

This clonotype was counted only a few times. The chain uses TRBV10-1 and TRBJ1-5; D might be TRBD1 (5 bases). Trimming shortened V by 10 bases and J by 1 base, and 17 bases separated the two germline ends. The CDR3 totals 15 residues. CDR1 is WNHNN, CDR2 SYGVQD, per germline (reference sequence). CDR3 nucleotide sequence: TGCGCCATTCCTGGCAGGGCACCCAGCAATCAGCCCCAGCATTTT. Amino acid sequence: CAIPGRAPSNQPQHF.

In its sample, this clonotype was seen a few times. The CDR3 protein is CASSLSGLAGLTDTQYF. In DNA, the CDR3 is TGTGCCAGCAGTTTATCGGGGCTAGCGGGCCTCACAGATACGCAGTATTTT. V usage is TRBV27 and J usage is TRBJ2-3; 8 bases align to TRBD2. J gave up 2 bases and V 0 bases, and 7 bases lay outside the gene matches. This CDR3 spans 17 amino acids. Germline values: CDR1 MNHEY, CDR2 SMNVEV (reference sequence).

The chain joins TRBV20-1 to TRBJ1-6, with 11 bases that match TRBD1. J gave up 10 bases and V 0 bases, and 2 bases lay outside the gene matches. Per the germline V gene, CDR1 is DFQATT and CDR2 is SNEGSKA (reference sequence). The CDR3 extends over 14 amino acids. CDR3 protein: CSARDGQGASPLHF. CDR3 coding DNA: TGCAGTGCTAGAGACGGACAGGGGGCCTCACCCCTCCACTTT.

The chain combines TRBV7-2 with TRBJ2-7, with 11 bases aligning to TRBD1. J was trimmed by 0 bases and V by 1 base; bases with no gene match: 2. The CDR3 contains 16 residues. Germline V gives CDR1 SGHTA, CDR2 FQGNSA. CDR3 amino acids: CASSLEGTGGSYEQYF. CDR3 sequence (DNA): TGTGCCAGCAGCTTAGAAGGGACAGGGGGCTCCTACGAGCAGTACTTC.

This clonotype has only a few counts. The chain uses TRBV27 and TRBJ2-5; D call uncertain. Germline-derived CDR1 and CDR2 are MNHEY and SMNVEV (reference sequence). The CDR3 extends over 12 amino acids. Trimming left V 6 bases short and J 4 bases short, with 9 bases between. Written as DNA, the CDR3 is TGTGCCAGCAGGCGGTTGGGAGAGACCCAGTACTTC. It specifies CASRRLGETQYF.

This clonotype was observed a handful of times. The chain couples TRBV20-1 to TRBJ2-3, with TRBD1 identical over 8 bases. The CDR3 is 15 residues long. The junction had 4 bases not matched to a gene; V was cut back by 1 base and J by 1 base. Looked up from germline, CDR1 is DFQATT and CDR2 is SNEGSKA (reference sequence). CDR3 in DNA: TGCAGTGCTAGAGCCGGACAGGGACGCACAGATACGCAGTATTTT. It yields the protein CSARAGQGRTDTQYF.

In this sample, this clonotype turned up many times. The chain has TRBV5-1 and TRBJ2-1; 8 positions match TRBD1. CDR1 and CDR2 (germline): SGHRS, YFSETQ. The ends lost 3 bases at V and 8 bases at J; junction bases unmatched: 1. CDR3 length: 12 residues. This CDR3 reads CASSSGGDEQFF. In DNA form, the CDR3 reads TGCGCCAGCAGCTCAGGGGGCGATGAGCAGTTCTTC.

This clonotype has more than one count but fewer than ten. The rearrangement uses TRBV29-1 and TRBJ2-1, with 15 bases aligning to TRBD2. Germline loops: CDR1 SQVTM, CDR2 ANQGSEA. Trimming took 4 bases from V and 7 from J; bases not matched to a gene: 11. There are 17 residues in the CDR3. CDR3 in DNA: TGCAGCGTTGGACATCCTCTTGGACTAGCGGGGGGGAATGAGCAGTTCTTC. It translates to CSVGHPLGLAGGNEQFF.

This rearrangement joins TRBV5-1 to TRBJ2-1; TRBD2 matches at 11 bases. The last part of the DNA fits TRBJ2-7 better; the J call may be wrong. The CDR3 runs to 15 residues. Germline CDR1 and CDR2: SGHRS and YFSETQ. The chain's CDR3 is CASRPSGGSYNEQYF. The CDR3 DNA reads as TGCGCCAGCAGACCTAGCGGGGGGTCCTACAATGAGCAGTACTTC.

The V call is TRBV11-3, the J call TRBJ2-3; the match to TRBD1 covers 8 bases. This CDR3 is built from 16 residues. Germline V gene data show CDR1 as SGHNT and CDR2 as YENEEA. Trimming at V came to 5 bases and at J to 4 bases, leaving 11 bases not matched to a gene. This chain's CDR3 is CASSATGTGFSDTQYF. As DNA, the CDR3 is TGTGCCAGCAGCGCAACCGGGACAGGTTTTTCAGATACGCAGTATTTT.

This sequence joins TRBV13 and TRBJ1-6; 7 nucleotides align to TRBD1. The CDR3 spans 15 residues. CDR1 is PRHDT and CDR2 is FYEKMQ in the germline V gene (reference sequence). V lost 5 bases and J lost 6; bases outside the gene matches: 7. The CDR3 bases are TGTGCCAGCAGCATCAACAGGGGCATTAATTCACCCCTCCACTTT. Translated, it gives CASSINRGINSPLHF.

This clonotype was counted a few times. The chain recombines TRBV20-1 with TRBJ2-3; D is undetermined. This CDR3 region has 12 residues. Per germline, CDR1 DFQATT and CDR2 SNEGSKA (reference sequence). V was clipped by 3 bases and J by 3 bases, with 7 bases between them. The CDR3 loop is CSARAMTDTQYF. In nucleotides, the CDR3 is TGCAGTGCTAGGGCGATGACAGATACGCAGTATTTT.

This clonotype was seen ten or more times. The chain employs TRBV28 and TRBJ2-1, with 13 bases identical to TRBD2. Germline CDR1 MDHEN, CDR2 SYDVKM. Losses at the gene ends were 2 bases for V and 9 bases for J; bases not matched to a gene: 4. The CDR3 has 15 residues. CDR3 DNA sequence: TGTGCCAGCAGTTTAACTAGCGGGAGGGCCGTTGAGCAGTTCTTC. As protein: CASSLTSGRAVEQFF.

This clonotype was observed at least ten times. The genes are TRBV4-2 and TRBJ1-2; D ambiguous. The germline V and J ends were trimmed by 2 bases and 3 bases, with 4 bases remaining between them. The CDR3 has 12 residues. The germline gives CDR1 LGHNA, CDR2 YNFKEQ. The CDR3 bases are TGTGCCAGCAGCCAACCAGACTATGGCTACACCTTC. Translated: CASSQPDYGYTF.

This chain connects TRBV20-1 to TRBJ1-1; possible D gene TRBD1, 6 bases. V gave up 7 bases and J gave up 6 bases, with 12 bases separating them. Germline CDR1 reads DFQATT; CDR2 reads SNEGSKA (reference sequence). The CDR3 is made up of 11 amino acids. In DNA form, the CDR3 reads TGCAGTGGAGAACAGGGTTCTGAAGCTTTCTTT. Protein sequence: CSGEQGSEAFF.

V and J are TRBV7-2 and TRBJ2-5; D ambiguous. Germline lookup yields CDR1 SGHTA and CDR2 FQGNSA. The CDR3 covers 15 residues. The V end lost 4 bases, the J end lost 2 bases, and 14 bases lay between the germline ends. CDR3 in amino acids: CASSSLWKAQETQYF. In DNA form, the CDR3 reads TGTGCCAGCAGCTCCCTGTGGAAGGCACAAGAGACCCAGTACTTC.

V gene TRBV9 combines with J gene TRBJ1-1; possible D gene TRBD1, 5 bases. The germline gives CDR1 SGDLS, CDR2 YYNGEE. This CDR3 has 15 residues. V lost 0 bases and J 5 bases, leaving 14 bases between the germline ends. This CDR3 reads CASSVGFLRGTEAFF. The CDR3 coding sequence is TGTGCCAGCAGCGTAGGGTTTCTTAGGGGTACTGAAGCTTTCTTT.

The chain carries TRBV4-1 and TRBJ1-4; D unresolved. This CDR3 is built from 14 residues. The germline V and J ends were trimmed by 0 bases and 7 bases, with 9 bases remaining between them. Germline CDR1 reads MGHRA; CDR2 reads YSYEKL. CDR3 sequence: CASSQDPSSEKLFF. CDR3 DNA: TGCGCCAGCAGCCAAGATCCCAGTAGTGAAAAACTGTTTTTT.

This rearrangement joins TRBV20-1 to TRBJ2-7; 10 nucleotides align to TRBD2. Germline trimming cut 3 bases from V and 3 bases from J; bases unmatched to any gene: 8. There are 15 residues in the CDR3. Germline CDR1 DFQATT, CDR2 SNEGSKA (reference sequence). The CDR3 sequence is CSASPPTSGVYEQYF. The DNA for the CDR3 is TGCAGTGCTAGCCCCCCTACTAGCGGGGTCTACGAGCAGTACTTC.

This clonotype turned up a few times. Here the CDR3 reads CASSQSTNEKLFF. The CDR3 DNA reads as TGCGCCAGCAGCCAGTCAACTAATGAAAAACTGTTTTTT. V and J are TRBV5-1 and TRBJ1-4, with no clear D. The V end lost 4 bases, the J end lost 0 bases, and 4 bases lay between the germline ends. Germline V gene sequence: CDR1 SGHRS, CDR2 YFSETQ. There are 13 residues in the CDR3.

This clonotype came up a few times. This CDR3 is CSASWGSYNSPLHF. CDR3 nucleotides: TGCAGTGCTAGTTGGGGTTCCTATAATTCACCCCTCCACTTT. V gene TRBV20-1 combines with J gene TRBJ1-6; D call uncertain. Trimming took 3 bases from V and 1 from J, leaving 7 bases between them. Per the germline V gene, CDR1 is DFQATT and CDR2 is SNEGSKA (reference sequence). The CDR3 is 14 amino acids.

This clonotype was seen more than once but under ten times. V and J are TRBV27 and TRBJ2-5, with D perhaps being TRBD1 or TRBD2 (5 bases each). Trimming pared 5 bases from V and 3 bases from J, leaving 16 bases between. This CDR3 is built from 15 residues. The germline gives CDR1 MNHEY, CDR2 SMNVEV (reference sequence). This CDR3 is CASSIFVGVKETQYF. CDR3 nucleotide sequence: TGTGCCAGCAGTATCTTTGTGGGGGTCAAAGAGACCCAGTACTTC.

CDR3 DNA sequence: TGCAGCGTTGAAGGTGGGGCCAAGATCCCCTACAATGAGCAGTTCTTC. This gives the protein CSVEGGAKIPYNEQFF. The chain joins TRBV29-1 to TRBJ2-1; tentatively, D is TRBD1 (5 bases). V was shortened by 1 base and J by 2 bases, with 15 bases between the two germline ends. Germline loops: CDR1 SQVTM, CDR2 ANQGSEA. The length of the CDR3 is 16 residues.

DNA for the CDR3: TGCAGCGCTGGGGTGTGGTCCACTGAAGCTTTCTTT. This sequence encodes CSAGVWSTEAFF. The chain has TRBV29-1 and TRBJ1-1; no reliable D call. CDR3 size: 12 residues. V gave up 7 bases and J gave up 4 bases, with 13 bases separating them. In germline, CDR1 is SQVTM, CDR2 ANQGSEA.

The rearrangement uses TRBV29-1 and TRBJ2-5, with D possibly TRBD1 on 6 matching bases. The germline CDR1 and CDR2 sequences are SQVTM and ANQGSEA. The CDR3 length is 14 residues. Between the trimmed V and J ends, which lost 4 bases and 4 bases, there was a span of 16 bases. The CDR3 reads CSVGQGKSGETQYF. For the CDR3, the DNA is TGCAGCGTTGGTCAGGGGAAATCTGGAGAGACCCAGTACTTC.

The chain recombines TRBV7-9 with TRBJ1-2; no firm D call. Trimming stripped 4 bases from V and 4 bases from J, with 16 bases between. The germline V gene has CDR1 SEHNR and CDR2 FQNEAQ (reference sequence). This CDR3 contains 15 residues. The CDR3 protein is CASSSIRPGSYGYTF. CDR3 coding DNA: TGTGCCAGCAGCTCCATTCGCCCGGGATCCTATGGCTACACCTTC.

This clonotype was counted only a few times. The CDR3 protein is CASRPWRVYNEQFF. DNA for the CDR3: TGTGCCAGCAGGCCATGGAGGGTCTACAATGAGCAGTTCTTC. The chain joins TRBV6-2 or TRBV6-3 to TRBJ2-1, with a weak D call TRBD2 (6 bases). Germline assignment: CDR1 MNHEY and CDR2 SVGEGT. Trimming removed 6 bases at V and 3 bases at J, with 12 bases between. CDR3 size: 14 residues.

This rearrangement joins TRBV2 to TRBJ2-1; 10 bases align to TRBD2. Per germline, CDR1 SNHLY and CDR2 FYNNEI. Trimming removed 6 bases from V and 4 bases from J; junction bases left unmatched: 6. The CDR3 has 15 amino acids. CDR3 bases: TGTGCCAGCAGCAATACTAGCGGGGAATACAATGAGCAGTTCTTC. Its protein product is CASSNTSGEYNEQFF. The full variable domain, rest sourced from reference TRBV2 and TRBJ2-1, is EPEVTQTPSHQVTQMGQEVILRCVPISNHLYFYWYRQILGQKVEFLVSFYNNEISEKSEIFDDQFSVERPDGSNFTLKIRSTKLEDSAMYFCASSNTSGEYNEQFFGPGTRLTVL.